This T cell receptor (beta chain) was obtained from a study of CD8+CD57+ T cells in acquired aplastic anemia. Study in general: Mean yield of DNA from sorted CD4+ and CD8+ cells was approximately 3 ug.

Genomic DNA, serving as template, underwent TCR beta VDJ and CDR3 profiling. TCRdb processed the reads anew with MiXCR; each CDR3 protein has one entry. The sample includes 160,000 or so distinct CDR3 sequences, around 47% of them seen just once. A word on this clonotype: Its antigen is currently unknown.

Study-level findings and limits: Shared by patients and controls, nearly 30 CD8+ CDR3s were abundant in patients.

Trimming shortened V by 4 bases and J by 11 bases, and 16 bases separated the two germline ends. The CDR3 runs to 13 residues. Germline CDR1 is ENHRY and CDR2 is SYGVKD. Sequencing was done on patients that had shown CD8+CD57+ cell expansion by flow cytometry. Severe acquired aplastic anemia was present in every patient. The sequenced material came from sorted CD4+, CD8+, or CD8+CD57+ T cells (not recorded which) from PBMCs. The sequence came from a human donor with aplastic anemia. This chain joins TRBV10-3 and TRBJ2-3, with D perhaps being TRBD1 or TRBD2 (5 bases each). DNA of the CDR3: TGTGCCATCAGTGCCGGGACCAGCAATGAGCAGTATTTT. Residues: CAISAGTSNEQYF.